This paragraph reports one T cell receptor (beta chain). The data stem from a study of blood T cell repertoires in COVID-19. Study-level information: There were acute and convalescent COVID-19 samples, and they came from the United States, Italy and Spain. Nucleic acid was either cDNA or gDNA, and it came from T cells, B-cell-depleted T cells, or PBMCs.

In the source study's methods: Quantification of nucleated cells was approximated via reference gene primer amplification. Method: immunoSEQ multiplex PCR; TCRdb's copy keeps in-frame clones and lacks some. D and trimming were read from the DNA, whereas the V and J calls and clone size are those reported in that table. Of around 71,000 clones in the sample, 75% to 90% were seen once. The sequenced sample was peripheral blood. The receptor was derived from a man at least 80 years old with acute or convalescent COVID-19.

The CDR3: CASRGVPKNIQYF. Written as DNA, the CDR3 is TGTGCCAGCAGAGGGGTTCCCAAAAACATTCAGTACTTC. The V and J genes are TRBV27 and TRBJ2-4, with D perhaps matching TRBD1 (5 bases). Trimming took off 6 bases at V and 2 bases at J, with 8 bases between the two ends. The CDR3 covers 13 residues. Germline V gene lookup returns CDR1 MNHEY and CDR2 SMNVEV (reference sequence).